Listed here are 16 T cell receptor beta chains from one sample, sequenced in a study of cytomegalovirus exposure and HLA in healthy donors. PCR employed 60 Vbeta and 13 Jbeta primers. Clones were read by immunoSEQ multiplex PCR, and TCRdb kept only the in-frame ones, dropping some. Of some 170,000 clones listed, 60% to 80% are singletons. Sequenced material: PBMCs. All receptors come from a young man in good health and CMV-seropositive.

J is TRBJ1-2 and V is TRBV12-5; 8 nucleotides match TRBD1. The CDR3 has 17 residues. CDR1 and CDR2 (germline): LGHNT, FRNRAP. The V segment lost 2 bases and the J segment 3 bases; nucleotides outside the gene matches: 11. The CDR3 region has the DNA TGTGCTAGTGGTTTGTCCACAGGGGGTCCTCTGGACTATGGCTACACCTTC. Translation: CASGLSTGGPLDYGYTF.

The chain carries TRBV19 and TRBJ2-4, with 8 bases lining up with TRBD1. Trimming at V came to 6 bases and at J to 7 bases, leaving 5 bases not matched to a gene. The CDR3 contains 13 residues. Germline V gene data show CDR1 as LNHDA and CDR2 as SQIVND (reference sequence). CDR3 loop: CASRRDRRNIQYF. The DNA for the CDR3 is TGTGCCAGTAGAAGGGACAGGAGGAACATTCAGTACTTC.

J is TRBJ1-1 and V is TRBV27; D unclear. Deletions cut 4 bases from V and 1 base from J, with 7 bases between. This CDR3 comprises 13 residues. Germline CDR1 and CDR2: MNHEY and SMNVEV (reference sequence). CDR3: CASSSWANTEAFF. In nucleotides, the CDR3 is TGTGCCAGCAGTTCTTGGGCGAACACTGAAGCTTTCTTT.

The rearrangement joins TRBV19 to TRBJ2-1; the D gene is possibly TRBD1 (6 bases). Germline V gene sequence: CDR1 LNHDA, CDR2 SQIVND (reference sequence). There are 13 residues in the CDR3. Trimming cost V 6 bases and J 6 bases, with 12 bases left between them. The CDR3 loop reads CASSYGQSNEQFF. CDR3 DNA sequence: TGTGCCAGTAGCTACGGACAGTCCAATGAGCAGTTCTTC.

J is TRBJ1-5 and V is TRBV5-1; 8 nucleotides align to TRBD1. This CDR3 has 15 amino acids. V was clipped by 4 bases and J by 7 bases; unmatched bases: 10. The germline CDR1 and CDR2 sequences are SGHRS and YFSETQ. Written as DNA, the CDR3 is TGCGCCAGCAGCCCGGAGACAGGGGTCGGCCAGCCCCAGCATTTT. It yields the protein CASSPETGVGQPQHF. The full variable domain, its missing parts supplied by reference TRBV5-1 and TRBJ1-5, is KAGVTQTPRYLIKTRGQQVTLSCSPISGHRSVSWYQQTPGQGLQFLFEYFSETQRNKGNFPGRFSGRQFSNSRSEMNVSTLELGDSALYLCASSPETGVGQPQHFGDGTRLSIL.

This clone was detected only a few times. The J gene is TRBJ2-6, the V gene TRBV4-3; TRBD1 is a possible D gene (5 bases). This CDR3 contains 18 residues. Germline CDR1 and CDR2: LGHNA and YSLEER. V was trimmed by 2 bases and J by 2 bases, leaving 16 bases between them. As DNA, the CDR3 is TGCGCCAGCAGCCAACAAGGACACGGGCCCCCTGGGGCCAACGTCCTGACTTTC. The encoded protein is CASSQQGHGPPGANVLTF.

This clone is a singleton in its sample. This sequence joins TRBV6-5 and TRBJ2-7; tentative D call: TRBD1 (6 bases). Deletions cut 6 bases from V and 8 bases from J, with 14 bases between. CDR3 length: 12 amino acids. Germline V gives CDR1 MNHEY, CDR2 SVGAGI. Here the CDR3 DNA reads TGTGCCAGCAGCCTGCAGGGACATCAGCAGTACTTC. Its translation: CASSLQGHQQYF.

This chain links TRBV15 with TRBJ2-7; 10 positions match TRBD1. This CDR3 contains 16 residues. V was pared by 0 bases and J by 1 base, with 3 bases of the junction left unmatched. Germline V gene sequence: CDR1 LNHNV, CDR2 YYDKDF (reference sequence). For the CDR3, the DNA is TGTGCCACCAGCAGAGACGTGGGACAGGGGTCCTACGAGCAGTACTTC. Encoded protein: CATSRDVGQGSYEQYF.

The J gene is TRBJ1-1, the V gene TRBV30, with D maybe TRBD1 (5 bases). V was shortened by 4 bases and J by 6 bases, with 15 bases between the two germline ends. This CDR3 has 13 residues. Per germline, CDR1 GTSNPN and CDR2 SVGIG (reference sequence). The DNA of the CDR3 is TGTGCCTGGACAGGGATGGAGTCGTCTGAAGCTTTCTTT. This gives the protein CAWTGMESSEAFF.

This chain connects TRBV10-2 to TRBJ2-3, with 13 bases aligning to TRBD2. J gave up 1 base and V 7 bases, and 2 bases lay outside the gene matches. CDR1 WSHSY and CDR2 SAAADI come from the germline V gene. CDR3 length: 15 amino acids. CDR3 residues: CASTGTSGGTDTQYF. CDR3 sequence (DNA): TGCGCCAGCACCGGGACTAGCGGGGGCACAGATACGCAGTATTTT.

The rearrangement joins TRBV28 to TRBJ2-7; no firm D call. Trimming shortened V by 3 bases and J by 0 bases, and 6 bases separated the two germline ends. The CDR3 runs to 13 residues. Germline CDR1 and CDR2: MDHEN and SYDVKM. The CDR3, as DNA: TGTGCCAGCAGTTTGCCAGGCTCCTACGAGCAGTACTTC. This codes for CASSLPGSYEQYF.

The chain couples TRBV27 to TRBJ2-1, with 8 bases identical to TRBD1. Germline V gene sequence: CDR1 MNHEY, CDR2 SMNVEV (reference sequence). CDR3 size: 14 residues. V trimming: 6 bases; J trimming: 6 bases; junction bases outside the gene matches: 7. CDR3 in DNA: TGTGCCAGCAGATGGGCAGGGGGCCTCAATGAGCAGTTCTTC. It is translated as CASRWAGGLNEQFF.

The CDR3 coding sequence is TGTGCCAGCAGCTCCAGGGTGGCCAAAAACATTCAGTACTTC. Encoded protein: CASSSRVAKNIQYF. The J gene is TRBJ2-4, the V gene TRBV2, with D possibly matching TRBD1 (5 bases). V was pared by 6 bases and J by 1 base, with 10 bases between. The CDR3 consists of 14 residues. Per germline, CDR1 SNHLY and CDR2 FYNNEI.

The chain couples TRBV28 to TRBJ1-5, with D possibly TRBD1 on 5 matching bases. Per germline, CDR1 MDHEN and CDR2 SYDVKM. The CDR3 contains 14 residues. V was pared by 7 bases and J by 5 bases, with 15 bases between. The CDR3 sequence is CASILGGFDQPQHF. The CDR3 bases are TGTGCCAGCATCTTGGGGGGGTTCGATCAGCCCCAGCATTTT.

The rearrangement joins TRBV7-9 to TRBJ1-2; D is perhaps TRBD1 (5 bases). The CDR3 sequence is 13 residues long. CDR1 and CDR2 (germline): SEHNR, FQNEAQ (reference sequence). The V and J ends lost 5 bases and 8 bases respectively, with 15 bases between them. CDR3 residues: CASSPLGGEGYTF. CDR3 bases: TGTGCCAGCAGCCCCCTGGGAGGGGAGGGCTACACCTTC.

This sequence joins TRBV6-7 and TRBJ2-3; the match to TRBD2 covers 13 bases. TRBV6-7 is identified as an open reading frame with a role that is uncertain. Trimming removed 0 bases from V and 5 bases from J; junction bases left unmatched: 2. The CDR3 spans 16 residues. The CDR3 DNA follows: TGTGCCAGCAGTTACTCCCGGACTAGCGGGGGAGATACGCAGTATTTT. Amino acid sequence: CASSYSRTSGGDTQYF.